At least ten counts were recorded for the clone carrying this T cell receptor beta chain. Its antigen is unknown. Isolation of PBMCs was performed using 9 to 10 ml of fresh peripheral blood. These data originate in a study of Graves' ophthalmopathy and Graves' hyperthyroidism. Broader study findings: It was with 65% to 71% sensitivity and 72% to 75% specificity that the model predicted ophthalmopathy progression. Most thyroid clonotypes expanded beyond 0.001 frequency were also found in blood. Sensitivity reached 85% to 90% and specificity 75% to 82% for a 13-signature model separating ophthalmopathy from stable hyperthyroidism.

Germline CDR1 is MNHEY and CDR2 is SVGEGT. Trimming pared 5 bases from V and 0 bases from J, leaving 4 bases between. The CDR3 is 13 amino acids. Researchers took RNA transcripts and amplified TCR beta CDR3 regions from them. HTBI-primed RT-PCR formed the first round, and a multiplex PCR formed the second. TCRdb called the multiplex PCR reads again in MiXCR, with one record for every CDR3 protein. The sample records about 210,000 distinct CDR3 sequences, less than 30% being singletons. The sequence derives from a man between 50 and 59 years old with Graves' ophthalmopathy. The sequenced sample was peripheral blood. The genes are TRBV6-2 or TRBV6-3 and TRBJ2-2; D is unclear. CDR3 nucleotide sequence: TGTGCCAGCAGTAGGTCGAACACCGGGGAGCTGTTTTTT. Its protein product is CASSRSNTGELFF.